This TCR beta chain was retrieved from a study of pediatric ulcerative colitis. General study results and limits: A couple of rectal clonotypes were found only in ulcerative colitis patients, all of them. Compared with controls, ulcerative colitis showed greater blood-rectum clone sharing. A couple of patients' blood samples yielded substantially fewer templates.

During colonoscopy, one to two rectal pinch biopsies were collected. Looked up from germline, CDR1 is MNHEY and CDR2 is SMNVEV (reference sequence). Trimming took 6 bases from V and 0 from J, leaving 9 bases between them. The length of the CDR3 is 15 residues. With regard to this clone: Its antigen is unidentified.

TCRdb's copy holds only in-frame clones and misses some; the assay was immunoSEQ multiplex PCR. The sample shows more than 15,000 clones, just under 75% of them seen only once. This TCR was recovered from a girl aged 5 to 17 with moderate ulcerative colitis. Sequencing was performed on gut tissue. The chain carries TRBV27 and TRBJ2-6; D uncertain. CDR3 residues: CASRLVNSGANVLTF. CDR3 coding DNA: TGTGCCAGCAGACTCGTAAACTCTGGGGCCAACGTCCTGACTTTC.